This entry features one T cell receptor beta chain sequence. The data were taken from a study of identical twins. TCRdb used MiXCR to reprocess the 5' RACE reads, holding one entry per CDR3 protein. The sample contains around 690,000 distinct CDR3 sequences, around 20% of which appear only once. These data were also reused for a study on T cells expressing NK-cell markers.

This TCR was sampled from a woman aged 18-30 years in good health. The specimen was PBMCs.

As DNA, the CDR3 is TGCGCCAGCAGCGGGGATGTCTCTCTCGAGCAGTACTTC. This translates into CASSGDVSLEQYF. J is TRBJ2-7 and V is TRBV5-1; D not certain. V was clipped by 4 bases and J by 6 bases, with 14 bases between them. This CDR3 spans 13 amino acids. From germline, CDR1 is SGHRS and CDR2 YFSETQ.